Presented here are 17 T cell receptor beta chains from one specimen sequenced in a study of patients with pleural tuberculosis. TCRdb reanalysed the reads using MiXCR and keeps one entry per CDR3 protein. The sample yields around 49,000 distinct CDR3 sequences, about 7.9% seen once. These receptor sequences come from a human donor with pleural tuberculosis.

By share, this clonotype counts as medium-sized (0.01 to 0.1%). V is TRBV19 and J is TRBJ2-2; 7 bases agree with TRBD1. The CDR3 consists of 14 residues. The V gene end was trimmed by 4 bases and the J gene end by 1 base; junction bases not matched to a gene: 0. Germline CDR1 is LNHDA and CDR2 is SQIVND (reference sequence). The CDR3 DNA reads as TGTGCCAGTAGTAACAGGGGGAACACCGGGGAGCTGTTTTTT. Its translation is CASSNRGNTGELFF.

The table lists this clonotype with many counts. This rearrangement joins TRBV6-1 to TRBJ2-3; D is unresolved. The germline V and J ends were trimmed by 9 bases and 4 bases, with 14 bases remaining between them. CDR3 length: 13 amino acids. Germline CDR1 reads MNHNS; CDR2 reads SASEGT. DNA of the CDR3: TGTGCCAGAGGGATCCCAGTCCCAGATACGCAGTATTTT. This sequence encodes CARGIPVPDTQYF.

V gene TRBV11-1 combines with J gene TRBJ2-1; the D is unclear. The CDR3 sequence is 16 residues long. The V gene's germline CDR1 is SGHAT and CDR2 FQDESV (reference sequence). Trimming removed 2 bases from V and 0 bases from J, with 11 bases in between. The CDR3 sequence: CASSLLGYSSYNEQFF. CDR3 nucleotide sequence: TGTGCCAGCAGCTTATTAGGATACAGCTCCTACAATGAGCAGTTCTTC.

This clonotype was recorded many times. The chain has TRBV11-1 and TRBJ1-3; D is uncertain. Trimming left V 2 bases short and J 0 bases short, with 14 bases between. The CDR3 loop spans 17 amino acids. The V gene's germline CDR1 is SGHAT and CDR2 FQDESV (reference sequence). CDR3 sequence reads: CASSLSGTAFSGNTIYF. DNA of the CDR3: TGTGCCAGCAGCTTATCGGGCACAGCATTCTCTGGAAACACCATATATTTT. Using reference TRBV11-1 and TRBJ1-3 for the parts outside the CDR3, the full variable domain is EAEVAQSPRYKITEKSQAVAFWCDPISGHATLYWYRQILGQGPELLVQFQDESVVDDSQLPKDRFSAERLKGVDSTLKIQPAELGDSAMYLCASSLSGTAFSGNTIYFGEGSWLTVV.

This clonotype was recorded many times. This chain joins TRBV28 and TRBJ2-3; either TRBD1 or TRBD2 may supply D (6 bases each). V lost 6 bases and J 0 bases, leaving 10 bases between the germline ends. The CDR3 extends over 14 amino acids. Germline V lookup: CDR1 MDHEN, CDR2 SYDVKM. CDR3 region: CASSKGGSTDTQYF. CDR3 DNA: TGTGCCAGCAGCAAGGGGGGCAGCACAGATACGCAGTATTTT.

The CDR3 region is CSVGSWSGEQYF. CDR3 nucleotides: TGCAGCGTTGGTAGCTGGTCCGGGGAGCAGTACTTC. The chain combines TRBV29-1 with TRBJ2-7; no reliable D call. The germline V gene has CDR1 SQVTM and CDR2 ANQGSEA. The CDR3 spans 12 residues. V lost 4 bases to trimming and J lost 7 bases, with 14 bases between them.

This clonotype was counted only a few times. J is TRBJ2-7 and V is TRBV19, with D perhaps matching TRBD2 (5 bases). With 3 bases removed from V and 2 bases from J, the gap between germline ends came to 17 bases. Germline CDR1 is LNHDA and CDR2 is SQIVND (reference sequence). This CDR3 spans 16 amino acids. CDR3 DNA sequence: TGTGCCAGTAGTATTCGTAAGGCGACGGGAACCTACGAGCAGTACTTC. It yields the protein CASSIRKATGTYEQYF.

In its sample, this clonotype was seen many times. This chain connects TRBV19 to TRBJ1-1; tentative D call: TRBD1 (5 bases). Trimming left V 10 bases short and J 4 bases short, with 16 bases between. CDR3 length: 13 residues. Germline V gives CDR1 LNHDA, CDR2 SQIVND (reference sequence). The CDR3 spells CATRSHQGTEAFF. Here the CDR3 DNA reads TGTGCCACCAGATCCCACCAGGGCACTGAAGCTTTCTTT.

This clonotype has ten or more counts. The chain uses TRBV27 and TRBJ2-2, with 7 bases matching TRBD2. Germline V gene sequence: CDR1 MNHEY, CDR2 SMNVEV (reference sequence). V shed 3 bases, J shed 7 bases, and the junction held 8 bases outside the gene matches. CDR3 length equals 15 residues. CDR3 coding DNA: TGTGCCAGCAGTTTTAATCGGGGGGTAGGCGGGGAGCTGTTTTTT. Amino acids: CASSFNRGVGGELFF.

This clonotype was observed many times. The J gene is TRBJ1-3, the V gene TRBV6-5; no clear D. The CDR3 has 13 residues. The V and J ends lost 4 bases and 0 bases respectively, with 4 bases between them. Per the germline V gene, CDR1 is MNHEY and CDR2 is SVGAGI. DNA for the CDR3: TGTGCCAGCAGTTGGGGCTCTGGAAACACCATATATTTT. It is translated as CASSWGSGNTIYF.

This clonotype occurred many times. J is TRBJ1-4 and V is TRBV24-1; D unresolved. This CDR3 contains 14 residues. V lost 7 bases to trimming and J lost 7 bases, with 15 bases between them. Germline-derived CDR1 and CDR2 are KGHDR and SFDVKD. The CDR3 DNA sequence: TGTGCCACCAGCGAATCAGGCGGTGGTGAAAAACTGTTTTTT. Translation: CATSESGGGEKLFF.

This clonotype was seen a few times. J is TRBJ2-2 and V is TRBV29-1; no definite D call. The CDR3 totals 13 residues. Trimming took 1 base from V and 5 from J, leaving 8 bases between them. Per germline, CDR1 SQVTM and CDR2 ANQGSEA. CDR3: CSVEVRDTGELFF. The CDR3 coding sequence is TGCAGCGTTGAAGTCAGAGATACCGGGGAGCTGTTTTTT.

This clonotype has ten or more counts. The CDR3 loop is CASISSETQYF. The CDR3 bases are TGTGCCAGCATATCGTCGGAGACCCAGTACTTC. The chain has TRBV27 and TRBJ2-5; no firm D call. Germline CDR1 reads MNHEY; CDR2 reads SMNVEV (reference sequence). CDR3 length equals 11 residues. Trimming took off 7 bases at V and 5 bases at J, with 8 bases between the two ends.

The sample holds many counts of this clonotype. The chain couples TRBV18 to TRBJ2-1; D gene uncertain. Trimming took off 1 base at V and 9 bases at J, with 16 bases between the two ends. Germline V gene lookup returns CDR1 KGHSH and CDR2 LQKENI. This CDR3 region has 15 residues. DNA for the CDR3: TGTGCCAGCTCACCACGGGCCACGATGAGCGCTGAGCAGTTCTTC. It specifies CASSPRATMSAEQFF. Together with reference TRBV18 and TRBJ2-1, the CDR3 gives the full variable domain: NAGVMQNPRHLVRRRGQEARLRCSPMKGHSHVYWYRQLPEEGLKFMVYLQKENIIDESGMPKERFSAEFPKEGPSILRIQQVVRGDSAAYFCASSPRATMSAEQFFGPGTRLTVL.

Remarks on this clonotype: A much more abundant neighbour one base away suggests this may be a read error. The genes are TRBV19 and TRBJ1-5; a weak D match, TRBD1 (5 bases). From germline, CDR1 is LNHDA and CDR2 SQIVND (reference sequence). This CDR3 comprises 15 residues. The germline V and J ends were trimmed by 5 bases and 0 bases, with 11 bases remaining between them. The CDR3 DNA sequence: TGTGCCAGTAGTCTCGGCAGGGTTAGCAATCAGCCCCAGCATTTT. It specifies CASSLGRVSNQPQHF.

The table lists this clonotype with a few counts. The chain employs TRBV5-4 and TRBJ1-1; 8 bases align to TRBD1. The CDR3 runs 15 residues. The J segment lost 4 bases and the V segment lost 0 bases, leaving 5 bases of the junction unmatched. Germline V gene lookup returns CDR1 SGHNT and CDR2 YYREEE (reference sequence). The CDR3 here is CASSLVLTGATEAFF. CDR3 DNA: TGTGCCAGCAGCTTGGTTTTGACAGGGGCCACTGAAGCTTTCTTT.

This clonotype has at least ten counts. The CDR3 DNA is TGTGCCAGCAGTGAAGCGCGGGCGCGAGAAAAACTGTTTTTT. Encoded protein: CASSEARAREKLFF. This sequence joins TRBV2 and TRBJ1-4; D gene unclear. CDR3 length: 14 amino acids. Germline lookup yields CDR1 SNHLY and CDR2 FYNNEI. The V end was cut by 0 bases, the J end by 8 bases, with 10 bases between.